The present T cell receptor beta chain was sequenced within a study of blood T cell repertoires in COVID-19. Germline V gene lookup returns CDR1 WNHNN and CDR2 SYGVQD (reference sequence). V was clipped by 3 bases and J by 5 bases, with 16 bases between them. The CDR3 consists of 15 residues. Followed over time, Seattle patients had been enrolled while infection was active. The method was immunoSEQ multiplex PCR; TCRdb's version includes in-frame clones alone and lacks a portion of them. The data contain roughly 340,000 clones, 80% to 90% of them singletons. The clonotype was recovered from a woman aged 50 to 65 with COVID-19, enrolled during active disease. The sample consisted of peripheral blood. The chain links TRBV10-1 to TRBJ2-5; D is possibly TRBD2 (6 bases). CDR3 residues: CASSEGGSTRETQYF. CDR3 DNA sequence: TGCGCCAGCAGTGAAGGAGGGAGTACCCGGGAGACCCAGTACTTC.